The entry that follows covers one T cell receptor (beta chain) sequence. Its matching antigen is unknown. This sample was taken from a study of cytomegalovirus exposure and HLA in healthy donors. Study-wide context: Most donors, 80% to 90% of a few hundred genotyped, fell in the Caucasian-associated ancestry cluster. Broader study findings: In an earlier analysis, in roughly 580 donors, most V segments appeared productive either ~87% or ~30% of the time. There were 160 or so TCR beta chains listed as cytomegalovirus-associated.

The PCR used 60 Vbeta and 13 Jbeta primers. Authors' data handling: Roughly 11 million of the 75 million to 95 million unique TCR beta chains counted in a later analysis were shared. The repertoire was sequenced with immunoSEQ multiplex PCR; TCRdb's copy has only in-frame clones and lacks some. For V, J and clone size, that table is used; D and trimming come from the DNA. The sample records under 130,000 clones, approximately 72% being singletons. Trimming took 4 bases from V and 5 from J; bases not matched to a gene: 7. Germline lookup yields CDR1 MNHEY and CDR2 SVGAGI. The CDR3 extends over 14 amino acids.

This sequence was found in a man aged 30-40 years in good health and CMV-seronegative. This sequence joins TRBV6-5 and TRBJ1-1, with 7 bases that match TRBD1. Sequenced: PBMCs. Written as DNA, the CDR3 is TGTGCCAGCAGTTCTCCAGGGGGTAGTACTGAAGCTTTCTTT. It is translated as CASSSPGGSTEAFF.